Below are 24 T cell receptor beta chains sequenced from a single sample in a study of cytomegalovirus exposure and HLA in healthy donors. Primers for the PCR totalled 60 Vbeta and 13 Jbeta. The repertoire was sequenced with immunoSEQ multiplex PCR; TCRdb's copy has only in-frame clones and lacks some. The sample records around 150,000 clones, roughly 80% being singletons. Sequenced input: PBMCs. Receptors originate from a female donor in good health and CMV-seronegative.

The chain is built from TRBV6-1 and TRBJ2-5; 9 bases map to TRBD2. The CDR3 has 14 amino acids. The V and J ends lost 5 bases and 4 bases, in that order; junction bases with no gene match: 5. Germline CDR1 is MNHNS and CDR2 is SASEGT. CDR3 in amino acids: CASSSGRGGETQYF. The CDR3, as DNA: TGTGCCAGCAGTTCCGGGCGGGGGGGAGAGACCCAGTACTTC.

The chain is built from TRBV2 and TRBJ1-4; 7 bases are shared with TRBD1. Trimming at V came to 3 bases and at J to 7 bases, leaving 11 bases not matched to a gene. This CDR3 has 16 residues. Looked up from germline, CDR1 is SNHLY and CDR2 is FYNNEI. The DNA for the CDR3 is TGTGCCAGCAGTGACAACCGAGGGGGCTCAGGTGAAAAACTGTTTTTT. As protein: CASSDNRGGSGEKLFF.

The chain has TRBV5-1 and TRBJ2-7, with TRBD1 matching 7 bases. Germline V CDR1 and CDR2: SGHRS, YFSETQ. The CDR3 runs 15 residues. The junction had 7 bases not matched to a gene; V was cut back by 0 bases and J by 4 bases. CDR3 DNA: TGCGCCAGCAGCTTGGAAGGTGACAGGGCGTACGAGCAGTACTTC. This sequence encodes CASSLEGDRAYEQYF.

The table lists this clone with a few counts. The chain combines TRBV6-5 with TRBJ1-2, with 9 bases aligning to TRBD1. This CDR3 region has 13 residues. Germline V gene data show CDR1 as MNHEY and CDR2 as SVGAGI. Trimming took 5 bases from V and 4 from J; bases not matched to a gene: 2. The CDR3 reads CASSPTGGYGYTF. For the CDR3, the DNA is TGTGCCAGCAGTCCGACAGGGGGCTATGGCTACACCTTC.

The chain carries TRBV5-1 and TRBJ1-2; 10 bases map to TRBD1. V shed 1 base, J shed 5 bases, and the junction held 2 bases outside the gene matches. Germline lookup yields CDR1 SGHRS and CDR2 YFSETQ. The CDR3 has 14 residues. The CDR3 DNA is TGCGCCAGCAGCTTGACGGGACAGGGGTATGGCTACACCTTC. This sequence encodes CASSLTGQGYGYTF.

The chain has TRBV29-1 and TRBJ2-5, with a tentative D call TRBD1 (6 bases). The assigned J gene may be wrong: the sequence end matches TRBJ2-7 better. The CDR3 loop spans 13 amino acids. Germline V gene lookup returns CDR1 SQVTM and CDR2 ANQGSEA. The CDR3 spells CSVLLDRYYEQYF. The CDR3 DNA follows: TGCAGCGTGCTCCTAGACAGGTACTACGAGCAGTACTTC.

This chain connects TRBV5-1 to TRBJ1-2, with 8 bases that match TRBD1. The trim removed 1 base at V and 4 bases at J, leaving 18 bases unmatched. From germline, CDR1 is SGHRS and CDR2 YFSETQ. This CDR3 region has 19 residues. Here the CDR3 reads CASSLFGLTGQGRGYGYTF. CDR3 bases: TGCGCCAGCAGCTTGTTCGGTCTGACCGGACAGGGCCGAGGCTATGGCTACACCTTC.

The chain uses TRBV9 and TRBJ2-1, with 7 bases that match TRBD1. This CDR3 contains 13 residues. Germline V gene data show CDR1 as SGDLS and CDR2 as YYNGEE. V trimming: 5 bases; J trimming: 10 bases; junction bases outside the gene matches: 9. The CDR3 DNA sequence: TGTGCCAGCAGTGCCACAGGGGCTGGGGAGCAGTTCTTC. Translated, it gives CASSATGAGEQFF.

This clone was observed a handful of times. The genes are TRBV2 and TRBJ1-5; possible D gene TRBD1, 5 bases. V gave up 6 bases and J gave up 3 bases, with 9 bases separating them. This CDR3 comprises 13 residues. Looked up from germline, CDR1 is SNHLY and CDR2 is FYNNEI. Here the CDR3 DNA reads TGTGCCAGCAGCCGGGACTTCAATCAGCCCCAGCATTTT. Residues: CASSRDFNQPQHF.

The chain is built from TRBV11-2 and TRBJ1-1; possibly TRBD1 for D (6 bases). In germline, CDR1 is SGHAT, CDR2 FQNNGV. The CDR3 sequence is 14 residues long. V was trimmed by 0 bases and J by 6 bases, leaving 11 bases between them. CDR3 protein: CASSLDRGSSEAFF. In DNA form, the CDR3 reads TGTGCCAGCAGCTTAGACAGGGGTTCATCTGAAGCTTTCTTT.

The V call is TRBV27, the J call TRBJ2-7; perhaps TRBD1 as D (6 bases). Deletions cut 4 bases from V and 2 bases from J, with 9 bases between. Per the germline V gene, CDR1 is MNHEY and CDR2 is SMNVEV (reference sequence). The CDR3 has 13 amino acids. CDR3 bases: TGTGCCAGCAGTTCATGGACAGCCTACGAGCAGTACTTC. It translates to CASSSWTAYEQYF.

The J gene is TRBJ2-1, the V gene TRBV11-2, with a tentative D call TRBD1 (5 bases). Germline CDR1 is SGHAT and CDR2 is FQNNGV. Trimming took 6 bases from V and 10 from J, leaving 13 bases between them. This CDR3 has 12 residues. This CDR3 is CASSSGKTEQFF. In DNA, the CDR3 is TGTGCCAGCAGTTCAGGGAAAACGGAGCAGTTCTTC.

This chain joins TRBV6-6 and TRBJ1-1, with 10 bases that match TRBD1. The CDR3 contains 16 residues. V trimming: 7 bases; J trimming: 5 bases; junction bases outside the gene matches: 13. CDR1 and CDR2 (germline): MNHNY, SVGAGI (reference sequence). The CDR3 sequence: CASNLHPGQGRTEAFF. In DNA form, the CDR3 reads TGTGCCAGCAATCTTCATCCGGGACAGGGGAGGACTGAAGCTTTCTTT.

The chain recombines TRBV7-3 with TRBJ2-3, with 9 bases matching TRBD2. Germline V gene lookup returns CDR1 SGHTA and CDR2 FQGTGA. Trimming removed 4 bases from V and 2 bases from J; junction bases left unmatched: 19. The CDR3 sequence is 20 residues long. The CDR3 is CASSSGGWREGRGNTDTQYF. The CDR3, as DNA: TGTGCCAGCAGCTCCGGAGGGTGGCGGGAGGGCCGGGGGAACACAGATACGCAGTATTTT. The full variable domain, completed using reference TRBV7-3 and TRBJ2-3, is GAGVSQTPSNKVTEKGKYVELRCDPISGHTALYWYRQSLGQGPEFLIYFQGTGAADDSGLPNDRFFAVRPEGSVSTLKIQRTERGDSAVYLCASSSGGWREGRGNTDTQYFGPGTRLTVL.

CDR3 amino acids: CASSLAGQPTGELFF. CDR3 DNA sequence: TGTGCCAGCAGCTTAGCGGGACAGCCCACCGGGGAGCTGTTTTTT. The rearrangement links TRBV7-9 to TRBJ2-2; the match to TRBD1 covers 7 bases. The CDR3 runs to 15 residues. The germline V gene encodes CDR1 SEHNR and CDR2 FQNEAQ (reference sequence). The junction had 2 bases not matched to a gene; V was cut back by 0 bases and J by 4 bases.

V and J are TRBV2 and TRBJ1-3; unclear D gene. The CDR3 spans 14 residues. Germline loops: CDR1 SNHLY, CDR2 FYNNEI. Trimming stripped 2 bases from V and 2 bases from J, with 7 bases between. CDR3 bases: TGTGCCAGCAGTGAACAAGCGGCTGGAAACACCATATATTTT. It is translated as CASSEQAAGNTIYF.

The chain has TRBV18 and TRBJ2-2; 13 bases align to TRBD2. Trimming at V came to 3 bases and at J to 0 bases, leaving 1 base not matched to a gene. CDR3 length: 17 amino acids. CDR1 KGHSH and CDR2 LQKENI come from the germline V gene. CDR3: CASSPTSGGSNTGELFF. For the CDR3, the DNA is TGTGCCAGCTCACCGACTAGCGGGGGGTCGAACACCGGGGAGCTGTTTTTT.

This chain connects TRBV7-9 to TRBJ2-3; D possibly corresponds to TRBD2 (6 bases). Trimming took off 8 bases at V and 7 bases at J, with 16 bases between the two ends. CDR1 is SEHNR and CDR2 is FQNEAQ in the germline V gene (reference sequence). CDR3 size: 13 residues. In DNA, the CDR3 is TGTGCCAGCGGGAGGAGGGCCGAGAATACGCAGTATTTT. Its protein is CASGRRAENTQYF.

V and J are TRBV2 and TRBJ1-1, with TRBD1 matching 7 bases. This CDR3 contains 16 residues. V lost 3 bases, J lost 4 bases, and 11 bases stayed unmatched. In germline, CDR1 is SNHLY, CDR2 FYNNEI. The DNA of the CDR3 is TGTGCCAGCAGTGAGGACCGGACAGGCCGGGTCACTGAAGCTTTCTTT. It translates to CASSEDRTGRVTEAFF.

V gene TRBV6-5 combines with J gene TRBJ1-6; TRBD1 might be the D (6 bases). The germline gives CDR1 MNHEY, CDR2 SVGAGI. With 8 bases removed from V and 4 bases from J, the gap between germline ends came to 15 bases. The CDR3 extends over 15 amino acids. CDR3 coding DNA: TGTGCCAGCGCAAGACAGGACCCATATAATTCACCCCTCCACTTT. The encoded protein is CASARQDPYNSPLHF.

The rearrangement joins TRBV10-3 to TRBJ1-2; no firm D call. Trimming left V 4 bases short and J 1 base short, with 10 bases between. This CDR3 has 14 amino acids. Germline V gives CDR1 ENHRY, CDR2 SYGVKD. The CDR3 coding sequence is TGTGCCATCAGTGGACCTGGACTTAACTATGGCTACACCTTC. As protein: CAISGPGLNYGYTF.

This sequence joins TRBV27 and TRBJ2-1; tentative D call: TRBD2 (7 bases). The length of the CDR3 is 15 residues. Per the germline V gene, CDR1 is MNHEY and CDR2 is SMNVEV (reference sequence). The V end was cut by 6 bases, the J end by 9 bases, with 21 bases between. The CDR3, as DNA: TGTGCCAGCAGATCTACTAGCGACAGGACGGGTGAGCAGTTCTTC. This codes for CASRSTSDRTGEQFF.

This clone was counted between two and nine times. The chain combines TRBV2 with TRBJ1-4; tentatively, D is TRBD1 (5 bases). V lost 5 bases to trimming and J lost 8 bases, with 12 bases between them. Germline V gives CDR1 SNHLY, CDR2 FYNNEI. This CDR3 contains 13 residues. The CDR3 nucleotides are TGTGCCAGCAGTTCCCAGGGAATCGAAAAACTGTTTTTT. This gives the protein CASSSQGIEKLFF.

This sequence joins TRBV18 and TRBJ1-1, with D possibly matching TRBD1 (5 bases). V dropped 4 bases and J dropped 2 bases, with 11 bases sitting between them. Germline V gene data show CDR1 as KGHSH and CDR2 as LQKENI. The CDR3 extends over 14 amino acids. The CDR3 DNA sequence: TGTGCCAGCTCACTTGACAGAGTTAACACTGAAGCTTTCTTT. Translation gives CASSLDRVNTEAFF.